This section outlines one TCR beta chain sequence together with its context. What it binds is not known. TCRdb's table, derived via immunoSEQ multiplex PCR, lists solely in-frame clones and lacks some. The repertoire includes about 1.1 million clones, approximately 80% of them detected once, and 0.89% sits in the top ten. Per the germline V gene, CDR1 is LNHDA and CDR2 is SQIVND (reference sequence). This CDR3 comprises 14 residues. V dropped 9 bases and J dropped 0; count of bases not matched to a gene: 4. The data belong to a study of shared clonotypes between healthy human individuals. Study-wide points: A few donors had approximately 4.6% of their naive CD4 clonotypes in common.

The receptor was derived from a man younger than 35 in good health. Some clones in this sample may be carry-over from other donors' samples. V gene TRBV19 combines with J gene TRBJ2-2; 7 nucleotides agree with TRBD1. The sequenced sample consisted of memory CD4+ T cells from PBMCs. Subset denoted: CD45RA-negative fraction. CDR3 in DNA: TGTGCCAGCCAGGGGGATCCGAACACCGGGGAGCTGTTTTTT. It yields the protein CASQGDPNTGELFF.